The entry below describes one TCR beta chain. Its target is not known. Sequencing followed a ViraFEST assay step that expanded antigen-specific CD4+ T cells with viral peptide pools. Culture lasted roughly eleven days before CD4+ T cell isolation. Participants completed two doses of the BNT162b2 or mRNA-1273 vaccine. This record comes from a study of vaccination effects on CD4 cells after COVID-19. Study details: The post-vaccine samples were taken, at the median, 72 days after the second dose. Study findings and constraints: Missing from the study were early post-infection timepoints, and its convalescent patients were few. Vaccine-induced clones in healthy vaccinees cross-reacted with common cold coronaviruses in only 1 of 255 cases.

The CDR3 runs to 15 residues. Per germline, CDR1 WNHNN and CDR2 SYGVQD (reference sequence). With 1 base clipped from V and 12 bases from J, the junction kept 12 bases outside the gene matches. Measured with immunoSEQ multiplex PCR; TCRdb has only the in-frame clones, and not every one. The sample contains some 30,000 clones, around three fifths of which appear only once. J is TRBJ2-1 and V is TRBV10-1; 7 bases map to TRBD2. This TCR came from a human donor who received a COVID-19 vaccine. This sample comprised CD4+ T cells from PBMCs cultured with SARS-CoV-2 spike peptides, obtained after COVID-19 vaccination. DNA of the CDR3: TGCGCCAGCAGTGAGTATCGACTAGCCCTACTAATGCAGTTCTTC. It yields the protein CASSEYRLALLMQFF.